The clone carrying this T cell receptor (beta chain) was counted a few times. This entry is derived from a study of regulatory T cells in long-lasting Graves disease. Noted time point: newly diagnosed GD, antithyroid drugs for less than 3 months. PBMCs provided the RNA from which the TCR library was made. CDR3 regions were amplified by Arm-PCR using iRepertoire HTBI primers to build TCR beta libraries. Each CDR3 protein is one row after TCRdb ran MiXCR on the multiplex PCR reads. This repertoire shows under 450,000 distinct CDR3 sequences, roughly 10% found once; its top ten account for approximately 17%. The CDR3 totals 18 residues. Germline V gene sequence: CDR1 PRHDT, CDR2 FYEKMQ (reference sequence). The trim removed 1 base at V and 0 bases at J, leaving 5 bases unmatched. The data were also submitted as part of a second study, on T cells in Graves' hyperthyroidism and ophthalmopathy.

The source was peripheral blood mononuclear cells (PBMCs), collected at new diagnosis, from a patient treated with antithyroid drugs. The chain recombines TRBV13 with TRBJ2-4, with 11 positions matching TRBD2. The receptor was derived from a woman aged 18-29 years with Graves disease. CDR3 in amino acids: CASSLVASGGLAKNIQYF. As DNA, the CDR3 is TGTGCCAGCAGCTTAGTAGCTAGCGGGGGGCTAGCCAAAAACATTCAGTACTTC.